This T cell receptor beta chain was identified in a study of blood T cell repertoires in COVID-19. The CDR3 contains 15 residues. Germline CDR1 is MNHEY and CDR2 is SVGAGI. V dropped 5 bases and J dropped 4; count of bases not matched to a gene: 8. Some clones are missing from TCRdb's copy, which holds only in-frame ones; the method was immunoSEQ multiplex PCR. The table has about 130,000 clones, roughly four fifths seen once. V usage is TRBV6-5 and J usage is TRBJ1-3, with 7 positions matching TRBD1. Sample: PBMCs or T cells enriched from blood (not recorded which). The sequence derives from a man aged 25-40 years who had recovered from COVID-19. CDR3 region: CASSPQGGKGNTIYF. The CDR3 nucleotides are TGTGCCAGCAGTCCGCAAGGGGGCAAAGGAAACACCATATATTTT.